What follows is one T cell receptor beta chain and its context. CDR1 is SQVTM, CDR2 ANQGSEA, per germline. With 5 bases removed from V and 4 bases from J, the gap between germline ends came to 18 bases. This CDR3 is built from 14 residues. This specimen comes from a study of blood T cell repertoires in COVID-19. Produced via immunoSEQ multiplex PCR; TCRdb's table is partial and in-frame only. The data show 130,000 to 150,000 clones, approximately 73% seen once. This chain uses TRBV29-1 with TRBJ2-7; maybe TRBD2 (6 bases). This TCR was sampled from a man aged 60 to 69 with acute or convalescent COVID-19. What was sequenced was peripheral blood. The CDR3 spells CSVIPGSLGYEQYF. For the CDR3, the DNA is TGCAGCGTTATCCCCGGGAGCTTGGGATACGAGCAGTACTTC.